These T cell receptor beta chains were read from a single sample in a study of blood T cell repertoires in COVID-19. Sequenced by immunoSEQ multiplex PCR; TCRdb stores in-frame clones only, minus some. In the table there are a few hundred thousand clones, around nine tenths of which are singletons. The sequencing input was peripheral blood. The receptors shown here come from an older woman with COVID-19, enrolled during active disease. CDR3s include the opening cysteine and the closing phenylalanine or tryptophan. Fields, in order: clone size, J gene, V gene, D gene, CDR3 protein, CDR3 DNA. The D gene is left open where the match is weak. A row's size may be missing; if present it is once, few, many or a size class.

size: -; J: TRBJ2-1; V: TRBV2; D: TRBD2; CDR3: CASSPRTSGSYNEQFF; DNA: TGTGCCAGCAGCCCACGGACTAGCGGTTCCTACAATGAGCAGTTCTTC
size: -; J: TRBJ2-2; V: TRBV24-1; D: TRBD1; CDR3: CATSGDRGTGELFF; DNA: TGTGCCACCAGTGGGGACAGGGGCACCGGGGAGCTGTTTTTT
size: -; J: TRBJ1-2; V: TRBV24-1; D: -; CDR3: CATSDFAANYGYTF; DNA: TGTGCCACCAGTGATTTTGCAGCTAACTATGGCTACACCTTC
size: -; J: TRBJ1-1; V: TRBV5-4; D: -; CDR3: CASSLKEPNTEAFF; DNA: TGTGCCAGCAGCTTGAAGGAGCCGAACACTGAAGCTTTCTTT
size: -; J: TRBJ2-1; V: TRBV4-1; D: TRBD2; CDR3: CASSQEGRQREGGQFF; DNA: TGCGCCAGCAGCCAAGAAGGACGTCAGCGGGAGGGGGGGCAGTTCTTC
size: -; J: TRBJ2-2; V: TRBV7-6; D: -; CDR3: CASSLTGGERTGELFF; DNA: TGTGCCAGCAGCTTAACCGGAGGGGAGCGGACCGGGGAGCTGTTTTTT
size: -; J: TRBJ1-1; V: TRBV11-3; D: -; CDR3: CASSFIRQTEAFF; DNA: TGTGCCAGCAGCTTTATTCGACAGACTGAAGCTTTCTTT
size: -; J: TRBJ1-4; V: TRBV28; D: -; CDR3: CASSPKGVGGPLREKLFF; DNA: TGTGCCAGCAGTCCTAAGGGGGTAGGTGGGCCCCTAAGGGAAAAACTGTTTTTT
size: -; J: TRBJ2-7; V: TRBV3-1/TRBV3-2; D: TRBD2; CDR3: CASSHFRREGRDEQYF; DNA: TGTGCCAGCAGCCATTTTCGTCGGGAGGGTCGCGACGAGCAGTACTTC
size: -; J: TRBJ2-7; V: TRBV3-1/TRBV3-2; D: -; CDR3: CASSQVSVQYF; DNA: TGTGCCAGCAGCCAAGTTTCAGTGCAGTACTTC
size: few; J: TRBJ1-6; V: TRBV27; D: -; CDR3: CASKYKRGNSPLHF; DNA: TGTGCCAGCAAGTATAAGCGGGGTAATTCACCCCTCCACTTT
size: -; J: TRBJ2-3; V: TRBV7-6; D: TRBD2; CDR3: CASSLGLGTSGSTDTQYF; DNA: TGTGCCAGCAGCTTAGGGCTCGGGACTAGCGGGAGCACAGATACGCAGTATTTT
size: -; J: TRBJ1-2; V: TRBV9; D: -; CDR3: CASSVTPGDYGYTF; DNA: TGTGCCAGCAGCGTAACGCCAGGGGACTATGGCTACACCTTC
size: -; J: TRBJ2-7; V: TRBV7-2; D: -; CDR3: CASSLDSFYEQYF; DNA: TGTGCCAGCAGCTTGGACAGTTTCTACGAGCAGTACTTC
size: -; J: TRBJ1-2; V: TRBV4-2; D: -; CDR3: CASSQGQGGGYTF; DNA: TGTGCCAGCAGCCAAGGCCAGGGAGGAGGCTACACCTTC
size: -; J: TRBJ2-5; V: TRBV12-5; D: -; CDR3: CASGLVNIETQYF; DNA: TGTGCTAGTGGTTTGGTAAATATAGAGACCCAGTACTTC
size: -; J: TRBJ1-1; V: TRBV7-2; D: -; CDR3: CASSPRQFNTEAFF; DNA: TGTGCCAGCAGCCCCAGACAGTTTAACACTGAAGCTTTCTTT
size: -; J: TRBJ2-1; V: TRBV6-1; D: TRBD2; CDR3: CASSEVLAGGPSSYNEQFF; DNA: TGTGCCAGCAGTGAAGTACTAGCGGGAGGACCCAGCTCCTACAATGAGCAGTTCTTC
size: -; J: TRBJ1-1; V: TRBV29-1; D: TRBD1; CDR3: CSALGGSTEAFF; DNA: TGCAGCGCCCTAGGGGGCAGCACTGAAGCTTTCTTT
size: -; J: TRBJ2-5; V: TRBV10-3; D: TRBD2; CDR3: CAAQGLVGETQYF; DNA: TGTGCCGCCCAAGGACTAGTGGGAGAGACCCAGTACTTC
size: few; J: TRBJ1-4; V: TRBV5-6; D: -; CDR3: CASSLRQADGEKLFF; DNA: TGTGCCAGCAGCTTGCGACAGGCCGATGGGGAAAAACTGTTTTTT
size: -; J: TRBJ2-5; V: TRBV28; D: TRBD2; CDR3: CASRTSGSETQYF; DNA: TGTGCCAGCAGGACTAGCGGGAGCGAGACCCAGTACTTC
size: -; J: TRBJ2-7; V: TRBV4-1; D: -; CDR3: CASSQAGEPYEQYF; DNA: TGCGCCAGCAGCCAAGCGGGGGAACCCTACGAGCAGTACTTC
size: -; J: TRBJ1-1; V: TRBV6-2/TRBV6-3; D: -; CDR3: CASSNTGIGEAFF; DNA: TGTGCCAGCAGTAATACAGGGATTGGTGAAGCTTTCTTT
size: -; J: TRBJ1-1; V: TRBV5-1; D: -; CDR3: CASGDILNTEAFF; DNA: TGCGCTTCAGGGGACATATTAAACACTGAAGCTTTCTTT
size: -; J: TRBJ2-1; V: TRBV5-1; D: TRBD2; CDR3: CASSTLAGTQGWYNEQFF; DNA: TGCGCCAGCAGCACGCTAGCGGGAACCCAGGGCTGGTACAATGAGCAGTTCTTC
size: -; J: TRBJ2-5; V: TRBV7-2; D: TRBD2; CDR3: CASSSLAGGETQYF; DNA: TGTGCCAGCAGCTCTTTAGCGGGAGGAGAGACCCAGTACTTC
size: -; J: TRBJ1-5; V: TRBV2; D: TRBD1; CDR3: CASSGQGFDQPQHF; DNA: TGTGCCAGCAGCGGACAGGGGTTTGATCAGCCCCAGCATTTT
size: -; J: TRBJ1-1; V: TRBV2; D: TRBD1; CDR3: CASSSGGPNTEAFF; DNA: TGTGCCAGCAGTTCAGGGGGACCGAACACTGAAGCTTTCTTT
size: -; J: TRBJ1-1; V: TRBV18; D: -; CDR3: CASSPPGGTEAFF; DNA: TGTGCCAGCTCACCACCAGGGGGCACTGAAGCTTTCTTT
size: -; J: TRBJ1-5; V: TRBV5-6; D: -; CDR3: CASRARWFCQPQHF; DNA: TGTGCCAGCAGGGCGAGGTGGTTCTGTCAGCCCCAGCATTTT
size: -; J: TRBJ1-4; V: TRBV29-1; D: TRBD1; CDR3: CNKNGTGGAGNEKLFF; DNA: TGCAACAAGAATGGGACAGGGGGCGCCGGTAATGAAAAACTGTTTTTT
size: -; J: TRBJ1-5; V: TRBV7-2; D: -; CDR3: CASSLFPGISNQPQHF; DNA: TGTGCCAGCAGCTTATTCCCAGGTATTAGCAATCAGCCCCAGCATTTT
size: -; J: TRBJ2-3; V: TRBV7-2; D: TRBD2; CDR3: CASSPWGGVSDTQYF; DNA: TGTGCCAGCAGCCCTTGGGGGGGAGTAAGTGATACGCAGTATTTT